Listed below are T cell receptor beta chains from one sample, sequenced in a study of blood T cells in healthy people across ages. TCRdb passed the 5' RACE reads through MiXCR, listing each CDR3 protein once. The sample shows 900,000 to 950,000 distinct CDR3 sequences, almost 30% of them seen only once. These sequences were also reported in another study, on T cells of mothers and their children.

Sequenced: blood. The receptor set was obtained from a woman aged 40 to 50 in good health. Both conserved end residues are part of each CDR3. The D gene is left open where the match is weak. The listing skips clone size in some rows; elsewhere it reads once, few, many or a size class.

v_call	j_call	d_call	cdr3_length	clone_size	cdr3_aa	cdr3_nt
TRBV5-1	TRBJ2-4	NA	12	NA	CASSLERNIQYF	TGCGCCAGCAGCTTGGAAAGAAACATTCAGTACTTC
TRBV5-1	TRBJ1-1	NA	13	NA	CASRTAMNTEAFF	TGCGCCAGTCGGACAGCTATGAACACTGAAGCTTTCTTT
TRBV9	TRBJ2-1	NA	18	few	CASSARDTRGLSYNEQFF	TGTGCCAGCAGCGCCCGGGACACGCGGGGGTTGTCCTACAATGAGCAGTTCTTC
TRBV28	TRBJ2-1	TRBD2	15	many	CASSKTSGRYNEQFF	TGTGCCAGCAGTAAAACTAGCGGTCGATACAATGAGCAGTTCTTC
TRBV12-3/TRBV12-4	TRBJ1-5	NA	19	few	CASSPGTQPAWIAVQPQHF	TGTGCCAGCAGTCCAGGGACACAACCGGCGTGGATAGCTGTTCAGCCCCAGCATTTT
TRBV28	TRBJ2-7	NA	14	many	CASSLLQVSYEQYF	TGTGCCAGCAGTTTACTTCAGGTCTCCTACGAGCAGTACTTC
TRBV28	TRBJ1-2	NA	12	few	CASSARAGGYTF	TGTGCCAGCAGCGCCCGCGCGGGTGGCTACACCTTC
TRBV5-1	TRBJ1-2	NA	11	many	CASGTTYGYTF	TGCGCCAGTGGGACAACCTATGGCTACACCTTC
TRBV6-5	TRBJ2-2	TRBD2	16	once	CASSRLTSGGPGELFF	TGTGCCAGCAGCCGACTTACTAGCGGGGGGCCCGGGGAGCTGTTTTTT
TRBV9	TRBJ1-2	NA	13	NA	CASSVNLAYGYTF	TGTGCCAGCAGCGTAAACCTTGCCTATGGCTACACCTTC
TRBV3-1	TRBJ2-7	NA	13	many	CASSQVPATEQYF	TGTGCCAGCAGCCAAGTCCCAGCCACCGAGCAGTACTTC
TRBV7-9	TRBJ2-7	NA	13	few	CASSPRGTSEQYF	TGTGCCAGCAGCCCACGTGGTACTTCGGAGCAGTACTTC
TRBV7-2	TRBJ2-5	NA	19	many	CASSLGVRYRPSHGETQYF	TGTGCCAGCAGCTTAGGGGTTCGGTACAGGCCCTCCCACGGAGAGACCCAGTACTTC
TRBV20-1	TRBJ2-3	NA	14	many	CSAKDVVSTDTQYF	TGCAGTGCTAAGGATGTGGTTAGCACAGATACGCAGTATTTT
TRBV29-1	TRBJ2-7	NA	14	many	CSAGGRGEYGEQYF	TGCAGCGCTGGGGGTAGGGGCGAGTATGGCGAGCAGTACTTC
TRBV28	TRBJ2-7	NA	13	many	CASTGGRSYEQYF	TGTGCCAGCACTGGGGGTAGGTCCTACGAGCAGTACTTC
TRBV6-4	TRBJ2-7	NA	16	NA	CASSESRGANYNEQYF	TGTGCCAGCAGTGAGTCACGGGGGGCAAACTACAATGAGCAGTACTTC
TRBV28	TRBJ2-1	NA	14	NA	CASSQPPGEGEQFF	TGCGCCAGCAGCCAACCCCCAGGGGAAGGCGAGCAGTTCTTC
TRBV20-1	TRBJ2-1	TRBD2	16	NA	CSGIGTSGRARNEQFF	TGCAGCGGAATAGGGACTAGCGGGAGGGCAAGGAATGAGCAGTTCTTC
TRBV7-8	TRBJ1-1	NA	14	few	CASSPAPQRTEAFF	TGTGCCAGCAGCCCGGCCCCTCAACGGACTGAAGCTTTCTTT
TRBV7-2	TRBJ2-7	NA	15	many	CASSLPRGGWGEQYF	TGTGCCAGCAGCTTACCCAGGGGAGGATGGGGCGAGCAGTACTTC
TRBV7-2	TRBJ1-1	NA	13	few	CTSSDHKDTEAFF	TGTACCAGCAGCGACCATAAGGACACTGAAGCTTTCTTT
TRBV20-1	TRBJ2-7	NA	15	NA	CSALPTGQPTYEQYF	TGCAGTGCACTACCCACGGGACAACCCACCTACGAGCAGTACTTC
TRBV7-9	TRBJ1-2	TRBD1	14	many	CASSAGTGVYGYTF	TGTGCCAGCAGCGCCGGGACAGGGGTATATGGCTACACCTTC
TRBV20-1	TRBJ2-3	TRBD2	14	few	CSALAGGSTDTQYF	TGCAGTGCCCTAGCGGGGGGCAGCACAGATACGCAGTATTTT
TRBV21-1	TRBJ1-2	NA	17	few	CATPVRDRIRVNYGYTF	TGTGCCACCCCCGTCCGGGACAGGATTCGGGTTAACTATGGCTACACCTTC
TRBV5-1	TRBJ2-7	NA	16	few	CASSLGVIGGVNEQYF	TGCGCCAGCAGCTTGGGGGTTATCGGGGGCGTCAACGAGCAGTACTTC
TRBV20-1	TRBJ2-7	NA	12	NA	CSARVASYKQYF	TGCAGTGCTAGAGTCGCTAGCTACAAGCAGTACTTC
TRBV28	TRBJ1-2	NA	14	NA	CASNPLGTAYGYTF	TGTGCCAGCAACCCTCTCGGGACGGCATATGGCTACACCTTC
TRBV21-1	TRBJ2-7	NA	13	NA	CASSKIRAYEQYF	TGTGCCAGCAGCAAAATCCGGGCATATGAGCAGTACTTC
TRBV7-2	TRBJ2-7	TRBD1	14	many	CASSRQGFPYEQYF	TGTGCCAGCAGTAGACAGGGTTTCCCCTACGAGCAGTACTTC
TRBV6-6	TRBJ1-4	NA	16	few	CASRKSQAATNEKLFF	TGTGCCAGCAGAAAAAGTCAGGCAGCAACTAATGAAAAACTGTTTTTT
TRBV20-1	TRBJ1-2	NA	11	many	CSANGGLGYTF	TGCAGTGCTAACGGGGGGCTCGGCTACACCTTC
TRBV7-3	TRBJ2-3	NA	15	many	CASSLAGATTDTQYF	TGTGCCAGCAGCTTAGCGGGGGCGACCACAGATACGCAGTATTTT
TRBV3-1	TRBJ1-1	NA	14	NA	CASSQDNVNTEAFF	TGTGCCAGCAGCCAAGATAACGTGAACACTGAAGCTTTCTTT
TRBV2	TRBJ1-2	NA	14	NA	CASRQAGGLYGYTF	TGTGCCAGCAGACAGGCCGGTGGGCTCTATGGCTACACCTTC
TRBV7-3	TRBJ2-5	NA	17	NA	CASSARGAIEYQETQYF	TGTGCCAGCAGCGCCCGGGGGGCCATCGAGTACCAAGAGACCCAGTACTTC
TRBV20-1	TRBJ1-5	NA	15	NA	CSAVSGGMGNQPQHF	TGCAGTGCCGTCTCGGGGGGCATGGGCAATCAGCCCCAGCATTTT
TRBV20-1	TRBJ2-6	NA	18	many	CSARGEGAVFSGANVLTF	TGCAGTGCTAGGGGGGAAGGGGCAGTGTTCTCTGGGGCCAACGTCCTGACTTTC
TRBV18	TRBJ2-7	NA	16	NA	CASSPMVGTATYEQYF	TGTGCCAGCTCACCAATGGTAGGGACGGCAACCTACGAGCAGTACTTC
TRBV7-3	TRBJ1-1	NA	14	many	CASRSSGVSTEAFF	TGTGCCAGCAGATCCTCAGGGGTTAGCACTGAAGCTTTCTTT
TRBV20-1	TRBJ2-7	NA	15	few	CSARDLVGPPYEQYF	TGCAGTGCTAGAGATCTTGTGGGGCCACCCTACGAGCAGTACTTC